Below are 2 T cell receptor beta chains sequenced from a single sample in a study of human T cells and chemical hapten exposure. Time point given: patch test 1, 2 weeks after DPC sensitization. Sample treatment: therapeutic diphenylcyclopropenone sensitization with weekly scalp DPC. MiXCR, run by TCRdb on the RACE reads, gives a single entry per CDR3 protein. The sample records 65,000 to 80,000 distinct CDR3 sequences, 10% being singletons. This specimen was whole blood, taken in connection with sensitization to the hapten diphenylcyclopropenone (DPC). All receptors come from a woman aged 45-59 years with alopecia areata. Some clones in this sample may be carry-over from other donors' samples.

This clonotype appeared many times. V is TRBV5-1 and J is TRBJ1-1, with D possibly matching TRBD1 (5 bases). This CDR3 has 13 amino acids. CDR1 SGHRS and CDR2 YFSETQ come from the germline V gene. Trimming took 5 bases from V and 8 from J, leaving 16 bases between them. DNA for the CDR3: TGCGCCAGCAGAGGGGACGGAGGCCTGGAAGCTTTCTTT. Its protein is CASRGDGGLEAFF.

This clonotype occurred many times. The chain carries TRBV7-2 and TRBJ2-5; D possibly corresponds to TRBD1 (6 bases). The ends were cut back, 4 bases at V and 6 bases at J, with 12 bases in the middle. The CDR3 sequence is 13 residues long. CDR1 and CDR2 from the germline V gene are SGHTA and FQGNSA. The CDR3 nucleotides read TGTGCCAGCAGCTACCTGGACAGACAGACCCAGTACTTC. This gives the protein CASSYLDRQTQYF.